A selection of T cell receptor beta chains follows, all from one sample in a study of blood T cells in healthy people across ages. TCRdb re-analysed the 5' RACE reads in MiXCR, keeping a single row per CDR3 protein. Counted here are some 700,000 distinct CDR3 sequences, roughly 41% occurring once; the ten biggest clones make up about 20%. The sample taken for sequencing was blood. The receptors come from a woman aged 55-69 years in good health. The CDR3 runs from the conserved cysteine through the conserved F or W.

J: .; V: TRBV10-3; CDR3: CAIVWTTQETQYF
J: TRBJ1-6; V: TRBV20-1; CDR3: CSAGGLGMGFSPLHF
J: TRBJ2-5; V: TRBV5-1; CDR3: CASSLDRNQETQYF
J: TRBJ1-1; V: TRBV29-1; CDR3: CSVEVDRGTEAFF
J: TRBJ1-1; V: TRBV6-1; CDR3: CASSEWTGGTEAFF
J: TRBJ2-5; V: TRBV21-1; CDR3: CASSAQGQETQYF
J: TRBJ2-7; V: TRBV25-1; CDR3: CASSEFPGAYEQYF
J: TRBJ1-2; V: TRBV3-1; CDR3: CASSQDLVLGGHGYTF
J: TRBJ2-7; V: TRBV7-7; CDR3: CASSLEVQDEQYF
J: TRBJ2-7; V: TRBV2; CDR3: CASSEQGAFYEQYF
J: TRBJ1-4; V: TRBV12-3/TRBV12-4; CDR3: CASTAGGRNEKLFF
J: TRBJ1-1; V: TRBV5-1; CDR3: CASSLALQGTEAFF
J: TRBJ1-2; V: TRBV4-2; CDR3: CASSQAGGRDYGYTF
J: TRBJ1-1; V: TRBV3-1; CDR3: CASSHPGQAANTEAFF
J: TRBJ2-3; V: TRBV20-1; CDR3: CSAQTGRTRGPTDTQYF
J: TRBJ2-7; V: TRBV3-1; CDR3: CASSQTSAYEQYF
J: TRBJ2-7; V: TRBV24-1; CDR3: CATSDGTGATSYEQYF
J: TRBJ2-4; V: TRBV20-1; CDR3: CSARRQEVSQYF
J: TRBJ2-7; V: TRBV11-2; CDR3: CASSLVGLAGHYEQYF
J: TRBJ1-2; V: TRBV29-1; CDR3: CSVRTDNYGYTF
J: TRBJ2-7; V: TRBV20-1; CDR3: CSQDNMILEQYF
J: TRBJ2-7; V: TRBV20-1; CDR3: CSARDVPGQGAHEQYF
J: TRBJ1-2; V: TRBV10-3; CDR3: CAISPDSIYGYTF
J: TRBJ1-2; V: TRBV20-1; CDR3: CSATQSYGYTF
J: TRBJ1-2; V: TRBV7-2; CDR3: CASSSPLFTGADLRGYTF
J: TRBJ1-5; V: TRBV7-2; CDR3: CASSLEDRDNQPQHF
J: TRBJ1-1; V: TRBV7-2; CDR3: CASSNQGWNTEAFF
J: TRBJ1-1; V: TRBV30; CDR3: CAWSVAPTEAFF
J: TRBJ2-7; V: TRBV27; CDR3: CASSLLIKFSYEQYF
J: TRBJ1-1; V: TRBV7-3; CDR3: CASSPGTGSKAFF
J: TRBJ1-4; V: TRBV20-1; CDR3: CSAGTGGPNEKLFF
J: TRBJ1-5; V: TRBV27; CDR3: CASSPWGQGDQPQHF
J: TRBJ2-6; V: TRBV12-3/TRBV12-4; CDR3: CASQTTDSGANVLTF
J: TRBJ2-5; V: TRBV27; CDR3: CASSFRGPQETQYF
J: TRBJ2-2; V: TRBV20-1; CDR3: CSAGQANTGELFF
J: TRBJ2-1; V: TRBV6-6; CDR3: CASSQRGGTSAHNEQFF
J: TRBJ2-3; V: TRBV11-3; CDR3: CASSLGLAGVREDTQYF
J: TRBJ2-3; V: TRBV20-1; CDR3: CSAMKSGALTDTQYF
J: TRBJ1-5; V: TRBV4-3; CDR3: CASSQGLGNQPQHF
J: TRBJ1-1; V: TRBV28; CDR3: CASSLVGYAFF
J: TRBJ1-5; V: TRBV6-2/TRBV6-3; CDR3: CASSYQQYPRKHF
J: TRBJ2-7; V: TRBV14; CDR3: CASSQGIGASGYEQYF
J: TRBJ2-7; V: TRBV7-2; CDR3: CASSLSWGPTYEQYF
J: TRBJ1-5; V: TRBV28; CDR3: CASSRQGYQPQHF
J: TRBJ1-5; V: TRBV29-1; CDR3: CSPVENSNQPQHF
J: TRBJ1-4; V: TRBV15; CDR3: CATSSDRAANEKLFF
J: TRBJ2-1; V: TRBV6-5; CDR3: CASSSASADNEQFF
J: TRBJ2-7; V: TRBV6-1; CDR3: CASSGSLVSGDEQYF
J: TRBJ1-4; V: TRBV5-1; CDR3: CASARGLTNEKLFF
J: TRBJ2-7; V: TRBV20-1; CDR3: CSARNDLAGGFYEQYF
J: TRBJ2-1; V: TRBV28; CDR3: CASSLSKGPDNEQFF
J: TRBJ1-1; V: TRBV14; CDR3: CASSIGRRPFF
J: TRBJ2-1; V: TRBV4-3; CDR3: CASSQVSGSYNVDEQFF